These T cell receptor beta chains were read from a single sample in a study of beta chain features in type 1 diabetes. The protocol was immunoSEQ multiplex PCR, while the TCRdb copy is restricted to in-frame clones and leaves out a portion. The repertoire has about 340,000 clones, approximately 9.9% of them found once; the top ten carry around 1%. Material: central memory CD4+ T cells from blood. Source of these receptors: a man between 25 and 39 years old with type 1 diabetes. Both conserved end residues are part of each CDR3. The D gene is left open where the match is weak. The listing skips clone size in some rows; elsewhere it reads once, few, many or a size class.

v_call	j_call	clone_size	d_call	cdr3_length	cdr3_aa	cdr3_nt
TRBV5-1	TRBJ2-7	few	NA	11	CASSPLNEQYF	TGCGCCAGCAGCCCCTTGAACGAGCAGTACTTC
TRBV4-1	TRBJ2-5	many	NA	15	CASSYGRLEGETQYF	TGCGCCAGCAGCTACGGGCGACTTGAGGGGGAGACCCAGTACTTC
TRBV6-6	TRBJ1-1	few	TRBD1	14	CASSYSGGGTEAFF	TGTGCCAGCAGTTACTCAGGGGGCGGCACTGAAGCTTTCTTT
TRBV18	TRBJ2-7	NA	TRBD1	15	CASSPGQGYDYEQYF	TGTGCCAGCTCACCGGGACAGGGATACGACTACGAGCAGTACTTC
TRBV29-1	TRBJ1-2	NA	NA	13	CSVGTDLNYGYTF	TGCAGCGTTGGTACAGATCTTAACTATGGCTACACCTTC
TRBV10-1	TRBJ2-5	NA	TRBD2	14	CAIPGTPRGGTQYF	TGCGCCATCCCGGGGACCCCGCGGGGGGGGACCCAGTACTTC
TRBV2	TRBJ2-3	NA	NA	14	CASTPVGETDTQYF	TGTGCCAGCACCCCCGTTGGGGAAACAGATACGCAGTATTTT
TRBV7-2	TRBJ2-3	NA	NA	14	CASSFPPLTDTQYF	TGTGCCAGCAGCTTCCCGCCTCTCACAGATACGCAGTATTTT
TRBV6-5	TRBJ2-1	NA	NA	14	CASTATSSYNEQFF	TGTGCCAGCACGGCTACGAGCTCCTACAATGAGCAGTTCTTC
TRBV28	TRBJ1-1	NA	NA	14	CASSISQGSREAFF	TGTGCCAGCAGTATAAGTCAGGGTAGTAGGGAAGCTTTCTTT
TRBV28	TRBJ1-4	few	NA	12	CASNQGPEKLFF	TGTGCCAGTAATCAGGGACCGGAAAAACTGTTTTTT
TRBV9	TRBJ2-1	NA	TRBD2	16	CASSPSGLAGGNEQFF	TGTGCCAGCAGCCCCAGCGGACTAGCGGGGGGCAATGAGCAGTTCTTC
TRBV11-2	TRBJ2-7	few	NA	13	CASSLVPGYEQYF	TGTGCCAGCAGCTTAGTGCCAGGCTACGAGCAGTACTTC
TRBV10-3	TRBJ2-5	NA	NA	16	CAISGKEDTNQETQYF	TGTGCCATCAGTGGAAAGGAGGACACCAATCAAGAGACCCAGTACTTC
TRBV30	TRBJ1-2	NA	TRBD1	14	CAWSDPGQGPGYTF	TGTGCCTGGAGTGACCCGGGACAGGGACCTGGCTACACCTTC
TRBV2	TRBJ1-1	many	TRBD1	12	CASSIQGTEAFF	TGTGCCAGCAGTATACAGGGGACTGAAGCTTTCTTT
TRBV11-2	TRBJ2-1	few	NA	13	CASSLDSRFEQFF	TGTGCCAGCAGCTTAGATTCGAGGTTCGAGCAGTTCTTC
TRBV9	TRBJ1-2	NA	NA	13	CASSVDFGFGYTF	TGTGCCAGCAGCGTAGATTTTGGTTTTGGCTACACCTTC
TRBV29-1	TRBJ2-3	NA	TRBD2	15	CSVEVERGHTDTQYF	TGCAGCGTTGAAGTAGAGCGGGGTCACACAGATACGCAGTATTTT
TRBV5-6	TRBJ1-2	few	TRBD1	14	CASSDVGTDYGYTF	TGTGCCAGCAGCGACGTGGGGACAGACTATGGCTACACCTTC
TRBV13	TRBJ2-7	few	NA	14	CASSLGAGLGEQYF	TGTGCCAGCAGCTTAGGCGCAGGGTTGGGAGAGCAGTACTTC
TRBV18	TRBJ1-6	few	NA	14	CASSPGGGNSPLHF	TGTGCCAGCTCACCAGGCGGGGGAAATTCACCCCTCCACTTT
TRBV5-1	TRBJ2-7	NA	NA	13	CASSLEAEYEQYF	TGCGCCAGCAGCTTGGAGGCAGAATACGAGCAGTACTTC
TRBV28	TRBJ1-1	few	NA	12	CASSFRYTEAFF	TGTGCCAGCAGTTTCAGATACACTGAAGCTTTCTTT
TRBV5-1	TRBJ2-5	few	TRBD1	14	CASSTGQGGETQYF	TGCGCCAGCAGCACGGGACAGGGAGGCGAGACCCAGTACTTC
TRBV6-6	TRBJ2-7	few	TRBD2	14	CASSYLAGGNEQYF	TGTGCCAGCAGTTACCTAGCGGGGGGGAACGAGCAGTACTTC
TRBV4-1	TRBJ2-5	few	NA	15	CASSQEWGFQETQYF	TGCGCCAGCAGCCAAGAATGGGGATTCCAAGAGACCCAGTACTTC
TRBV6-5	TRBJ2-1	NA	NA	14	CASTYERRDNEQFF	TGTGCCAGCACTTACGAACGCAGGGACAATGAGCAGTTCTTC
TRBV20-1	TRBJ1-2	NA	NA	11	CSAREGRGYTF	TGCAGTGCTAGAGAGGGGAGGGGCTACACCTTC
TRBV9	TRBJ1-3	many	NA	15	CASSQGSFSGNTIYF	TGTGCCAGCAGCCAGGGGAGCTTCTCTGGAAACACCATATATTTT
TRBV6-5	TRBJ1-6	once	NA	13	CASSPRNNSPLHF	TGTGCCAGCAGCCCCCGGAATAATTCACCCCTCCACTTT
TRBV5-1	TRBJ2-1	NA	NA	14	CASSLGSGMVKQFF	TGCGCCAGCAGCTTGGGATCGGGTATGGTGAAGCAGTTCTTC
TRBV6-5	TRBJ2-4	few	NA	14	CASSYGSPGDIQYF	TGTGCCAGCAGTTACGGCTCCCCCGGGGACATTCAGTACTTC
TRBV29-1	TRBJ2-3	NA	NA	15	CSVVVPGSGTDTQYF	TGCAGCGTTGTAGTTCCGGGGTCCGGCACAGATACGCAGTATTTT
TRBV28	TRBJ2-7	few	TRBD2	13	CASQSGDSYEQYF	TGTGCCAGCCAGAGCGGGGACTCCTACGAGCAGTACTTC
TRBV5-1	TRBJ1-2	NA	NA	13	CASSLEAENGYTF	TGCGCCAGCAGCTTGGAGGCGGAAAATGGCTACACCTTC
TRBV5-1	TRBJ1-6	few	NA	13	CASSSEQNSPLHF	TGCGCCAGCAGCTCTGAGCAAAATTCACCCCTCCACTTT
TRBV29-1	TRBJ2-5	few	TRBD2	18	CSVEGSARLAGMMETQYF	TGCAGCGTTGAAGGATCTGCCCGACTAGCGGGTATGATGGAGACCCAGTACTTC
TRBV20-1	TRBJ2-4	NA	NA	11	CSARAENIQYF	TGCAGTGCTAGGGCCGAAAACATTCAGTACTTC
TRBV7-2	TRBJ2-3	NA	TRBD2	15	CASSLLAGGRDTQYF	TGTGCCAGCAGCTTATTAGCGGGGGGGCGAGATACGCAGTATTTT
TRBV29-1	TRBJ1-1	few	NA	13	CSVRVTENTEAFF	TGCAGCGTGCGAGTGACGGAGAACACTGAAGCTTTCTTT
TRBV18	TRBJ2-5	NA	NA	14	CASSTTQDVGHKYF	TGTGCCAGCTCTACCACCCAGGACGTGGGACATAAGTACTTC
TRBV7-2	TRBJ2-3	NA	TRBD2	16	CASSFTSGGAVDTQYF	TGTGCCAGCAGCTTTACTAGCGGGGGGGCCGTGGATACGCAGTATTTT
TRBV30	TRBJ2-5	few	TRBD2	16	CAWKGLAGVTTPAQYF	TGTGCCTGGAAGGGACTAGCGGGGGTTACGACCCCGGCCCAGTACTTC
TRBV29-1	TRBJ2-3	few	TRBD1	14	CSVSGQASTDTQYF	TGCAGCGTTTCTGGACAGGCTAGCACAGATACGCAGTATTTT
TRBV2	TRBJ2-1	few	NA	13	CASSLPTRDEQFF	TGTGCCAGCAGCCTACCGACGAGGGATGAGCAGTTCTTC
TRBV10-3	TRBJ2-7	few	NA	13	CAISESRVHEQYF	TGTGCCATCAGTGAGTCGAGGGTCCACGAGCAGTACTTC
TRBV15	TRBJ1-3	NA	NA	16	CATSTSLGVSGNTIYF	TGTGCCACCAGCACATCTCTGGGGGTCTCTGGAAACACCATATATTTT
TRBV9	TRBJ2-5	NA	TRBD1	16	CASSVAVGTGQETQYF	TGTGCCAGCAGCGTAGCCGTCGGGACAGGCCAAGAGACCCAGTACTTC
TRBV7-2	TRBJ2-3	few	NA	12	CASSAQTDTQYF	TGTGCCAGCAGCGCACAGACAGATACGCAGTATTTT
TRBV5-1	TRBJ1-1	NA	NA	13	CASSSGDKTEAFF	TGCGCCAGCAGCTCAGGGGACAAGACTGAAGCTTTCTTT
TRBV5-1	TRBJ2-1	few	NA	15	CASSLLSTSGNEQFF	TGCGCCAGCAGCTTGTTATCTACCTCCGGGAATGAGCAGTTCTTC
TRBV7-2	TRBJ1-5	NA	NA	14	CATGRGHSNQPQHF	TGTGCCACCGGCAGGGGCCATAGCAATCAGCCCCAGCATTTT
TRBV11-2	TRBJ2-3	many	TRBD1	14	CASSETGVTDTQYF	TGTGCCAGCAGCGAGACAGGGGTTACAGATACGCAGTATTTT
TRBV4-3	TRBJ2-3	many	NA	18	CASSQDAPGPRVTDTQYF	TGCGCCAGCAGCCAAGACGCCCCGGGGCCCCGCGTCACAGATACGCAGTATTTT
TRBV7-2	TRBJ2-5	NA	TRBD2	17	CASSLAPSGGREETQYF	TGTGCCAGCAGCTTAGCCCCTAGCGGGGGGCGGGAGGAGACCCAGTACTTC
TRBV7-2	TRBJ1-1	NA	TRBD1	15	CASSSARGWNTEAFF	TGTGCCAGCAGCTCGGCCAGGGGGTGGAACACTGAAGCTTTCTTT